Detailed here is one TCR beta chain. These data belong to a study of blood T cell repertoires in COVID-19. Study background: Researchers got acute and convalescent COVID-19 samples from the United States, Italy and Spain. PBMCs, B-cell-depleted T cells, or T cells were the source of the cDNA or gDNA that made up the material.

Methods used by the authors: Amplification from reference gene primers served as the basis for estimated nucleated cell counts. The repertoire was sequenced with immunoSEQ multiplex PCR; TCRdb's copy has only in-frame clones and lacks some. V and J calls and clone size are given by that table; D and trimming were obtained from the DNA. The sample contains about 320,000 clones, 70% to 90% of which appear only once. Germline loops: CDR1 MGHRA, CDR2 YSYEKL. The CDR3 has 17 amino acids. Trimming cost V 4 bases and J 2 bases; bases outside gene matches: 6. Sequenced input: peripheral blood. The chain is built from TRBV4-1 and TRBJ2-3; 13 bases are a match to TRBD2. The origin of this receptor is a man between 18 and 35 years old who had recovered from COVID-19. CDR3 loop: CASSRGTSGILTDTQYF. For the CDR3, the DNA is TGCGCCAGCAGCCGCGGGACTAGCGGGATCCTCACAGATACGCAGTATTTT.